This TCR beta chain was sequenced during a study of CD8 T cells in ankylosing spondylitis. Broader study findings: A TCR beta motif made of about 8 highly homologous variants seemed typical of ankylosing spondylitis blood. In ankylosing spondylitis patients, matched synovial fluid reportedly showed significant enrichment of disease-linked clones.

At least ten counts were recorded for this clonotype. Its antigen is still unknown. Germline V gene data show CDR1 as DFQATT and CDR2 as SNEGSKA (reference sequence). There are 16 residues in the CDR3. Between the trimmed V and J ends, which lost 0 bases and 10 bases, there was a span of 19 bases. Preparation of TCR beta libraries was done by quantitative 5'-RACE with molecular barcodes. TCRdb passed the 5' RACE reads through MiXCR, listing each CDR3 protein once. This table has 250,000 to 400,000 distinct CDR3 sequences, under 14% appearing once. The sequence was obtained from a female donor with ankylosing spondylitis or in good health (not recorded which). Sample: blood, either unsorted or a sorted T cell fraction (not recorded which). J is TRBJ1-6 and V is TRBV20-1; D possibly corresponds to TRBD1 (6 bases). The CDR3 DNA reads TGCAGTGCTAGAGATTGGGTTAGGGGGTATGGATCACCCCTCCACTTT. Translating it yields CSARDWVRGYGSPLHF.